The rows below give T cell receptor beta chains drawn from one sample of a study of cytomegalovirus exposure and HLA in healthy donors. Method: immunoSEQ multiplex PCR; TCRdb's copy keeps in-frame clones and lacks some. This sample carries some 65,000 clones, about 73% of them seen once, and the ten largest clones take 10% to 11%. The sample taken for sequencing was PBMCs. Receptors originate from a woman aged 30 to 39 in good health and CMV-seronegative. Both conserved end residues are part of each CDR3. The D gene is left open where the match is weak. A clone size is listed for some rows: how often the clone was seen (once, few, many), or a class if it is expanded.

D gene	V gene	J gene	clone size	CDR3 protein	CDR3 DNA
TRBD1	TRBV6-1	TRBJ2-7	NA	CASSEARTGVHEQYF	TGTGCCAGCAGTGAAGCCAGGACAGGGGTTCACGAGCAGTACTTC
TRBD2	TRBV7-7	TRBJ2-3	NA	CASSLEYSGGTDTQYF	TGTGCTAGCAGCTTAGAATATAGCGGGGGCACAGATACGCAGTATTTT
NA	TRBV2	TRBJ1-4	NA	CASRGIDRTNEKLFF	TGTGCCAGCAGAGGGATAGACAGAACTAATGAAAAACTGTTTTTT
TRBD1	TRBV5-6	TRBJ2-3	NA	CASGQGAITDTQYF	TGTGCCAGCGGACAGGGGGCGATTACAGATACGCAGTATTTT
TRBD2	TRBV5-1	TRBJ2-7	few	CASSSAGGYHEQYF	TGCGCCAGCAGTTCAGCGGGGGGATATCACGAGCAGTACTTC
NA	TRBV6-1	TRBJ1-1	NA	CATLREGGRTEAFF	TGTGCCACCCTGAGGGAAGGTGGTCGCACTGAAGCTTTCTTT
NA	TRBV7-2	TRBJ1-6	NA	CASSPINSPLHF	TGTGCCAGCAGCCCTATTAATTCACCCCTCCACTTT
NA	TRBV10-1	TRBJ2-1	NA	CASGRTGLFGQFF	TGCGCCAGCGGGAGGACAGGACTTTTCGGGCAGTTCTTC
NA	TRBV30	TRBJ1-4	NA	CAWSVGGAGEKLFF	TGTGCCTGGAGTGTGGGGGGGGCGGGAGAAAAACTGTTTTTT
NA	TRBV5-1	TRBJ1-3	NA	CASSFHPDSSGNTIYF	TGCGCCAGCAGCTTCCACCCGGACAGCTCTGGAAACACCATATATTTT
TRBD1	TRBV5-1	TRBJ1-3	once	CASSSSSTGAGNTIYF	TGCGCCAGCAGCTCCTCTTCGACAGGGGCGGGAAACACCATATATTTT
TRBD1	TRBV6-5	TRBJ2-7	NA	CAVRQGQLYEQYF	TGTGCCGTCCGACAGGGACAGCTATACGAGCAGTACTTC
TRBD2	TRBV5-4	TRBJ2-1	few	CASSLTSGGSYNEQFF	TGTGCCAGCAGCTTGACTAGCGGGGGCTCCTACAATGAGCAGTTCTTC
TRBD2	TRBV7-2	TRBJ2-7	NA	CASNPGRDHYEQYF	TGTGCCAGCAACCCGGGGAGGGACCACTACGAGCAGTACTTC
NA	TRBV7-3	TRBJ2-3	NA	CASSLYGTSTDTQYF	TGTGCCAGCAGCCTTTACGGTACTAGCACAGATACGCAGTATTTT
NA	TRBV20-1	TRBJ1-1	NA	CSAKLGAFF	TGCAGTGCTAAGCTAGGAGCTTTCTTT
NA	TRBV10-3	TRBJ1-3	NA	CAISEAGKGNTIYF	TGTGCCATCAGTGAGGCCGGGAAGGGAAACACCATATATTTT
NA	TRBV6-6	TRBJ1-6	NA	CASSAVTHTGAPLHF	TGTGCCAGCAGTGCTGTGACACACACCGGGGCACCCCTCCACTTT
TRBD1	TRBV9	TRBJ1-2	NA	CASTRDRGYGGYTF	TGTGCCAGCACCCGGGACAGGGGGTATGGAGGCTACACCTTC
TRBD2	TRBV4-1	TRBJ2-1	few	CASSQEAELAGVNEQFF	TGCGCCAGCAGCCAAGAGGCCGAGCTAGCGGGGGTCAATGAGCAGTTCTTC
TRBD1	TRBV29-1	TRBJ1-1	few	CSTHRGHTEAFF	TGCAGCACTCACAGGGGGCACACTGAAGCTTTCTTT
TRBD1	TRBV30	TRBJ1-1	NA	CAWKEGRDSEAFF	TGTGCCTGGAAGGAGGGACGGGACAGTGAAGCTTTCTTT
NA	TRBV19	TRBJ1-6	once	CASSFSSYNSPLHF	TGTGCCAGTAGTTTTAGCTCCTATAATTCACCCCTCCACTTT
TRBD1	TRBV9	TRBJ1-5	NA	CASSVGDRLPSAQHF	TGTGCCAGCAGCGTAGGGGACAGGCTTCCATCAGCCCAGCATTTT
NA	TRBV6-5	TRBJ1-2	NA	CASSYGRSNNYGYTF	TGTGCCAGCAGTTACGGCAGAAGTAATAACTATGGCTACACCTTC
TRBD1	TRBV4-2	TRBJ1-4	NA	CASSQGQGYEKLFF	TGTGCCAGCAGCCAAGGACAGGGGTATGAAAAACTGTTTTTT
TRBD2	TRBV4-2	TRBJ2-7	NA	CASSQDMGLAGGTYEQYF	TGTGCCAGCAGCCAAGATATGGGACTAGCGGGGGGGACGTACGAGCAGTACTTC
NA	TRBV2	TRBJ1-2	once	CAILSWENYGYTF	TGTGCCATCCTGAGTTGGGAGAACTATGGCTACACCTTC
NA	TRBV20-1	TRBJ1-3	NA	CAPQGVNTIYF	TGCGCCCCCCAAGGGGTAAACACCATATATTTT
NA	TRBV7-3	TRBJ1-1	once	CASSLSREAEAFF	TGTGCCAGCAGCTTATCTAGGGAGGCTGAAGCTTTCTTT
NA	TRBV28	TRBJ2-1	once	CASSLDPRAGEQFF	TGTGCCAGCAGTTTAGATCCCAGGGCTGGTGAGCAGTTCTTC
NA	TRBV14	TRBJ1-1	NA	CASSQDLGGLWTEAFF	TGTGCCAGCAGCCAAGATCTTGGAGGGTTGTGGACTGAAGCTTTCTTT
TRBD2	TRBV6-5	TRBJ2-3	NA	CASRELAGKTDTQYF	TGTGCCAGCAGGGAACTAGCGGGGAAAACAGATACGCAGTATTTT
TRBD1	TRBV19	TRBJ2-3	NA	CASSPLRTGTRDTQYF	TGTGCCAGTAGTCCCCTCAGGACAGGAACAAGGGATACGCAGTATTTT
NA	TRBV2	TRBJ1-2	NA	CASKRVTGPNYGYTF	TGTGCCAGCAAACGGGTGACAGGACCAAACTATGGCTACACCTTC
NA	TRBV27	TRBJ1-1	NA	CASSLYQRGPNTEAFF	TGTGCCAGCAGTTTATATCAACGGGGTCCGAACACTGAAGCTTTCTTT
NA	TRBV6-1	TRBJ1-5	NA	CASSDARNDQPQHF	TGTGCCAGCAGTGATGCCAGAAACGATCAGCCCCAGCATTTT
TRBD1	TRBV7-8	TRBJ2-7	NA	CASNFRGPLAEQYF	TGTGCCAGCAATTTCAGGGGGCCCTTAGCCGAGCAGTACTTC
NA	TRBV2	TRBJ1-2	NA	CASMRRNYGYTF	TGTGCCAGCATGAGGAGGAACTATGGCTACACCTTC
NA	TRBV7-6	TRBJ2-1	NA	CASSLALTSEQFF	TGTGCCAGCAGCTTAGCGTTGACTAGTGAGCAGTTCTTC
NA	TRBV10-2	TRBJ1-6	NA	CASSEGRASGSSPLHF	TGCGCCAGCAGTGAGGGCAGGGCGAGTGGTAGTTCACCCCTCCACTTT
NA	TRBV13	TRBJ1-1	few	CASSLSDTEAFF	TGTGCCAGCAGCTTATCAGACACTGAAGCTTTCTTT
TRBD1	TRBV30	TRBJ1-2	NA	CAWRGGTGYGYTF	TGTGCCTGGAGAGGGGGGACAGGCTATGGCTACACCTTC
NA	TRBV4-2	TRBJ2-5	NA	CASSQAGTQETQYF	TGTGCCAGCAGCCAAGCGGGGACACAAGAGACCCAGTACTTC
TRBD1	TRBV15	TRBJ1-4	once	CATSRDRGYEKLFF	TGTGCCACCAGTAGGGACAGGGGGTATGAAAAACTGTTTTTT
NA	TRBV7-2	TRBJ1-1	NA	CASSLSAVTEAFF	TGTGCCAGTTCGCTGTCGGCGGTTACTGAAGCTTTCTTT
TRBD1	TRBV7-9	TRBJ2-7	NA	CASSYGTGPNHEQYF	TGTGCCAGCAGCTACGGGACAGGGCCGAACCACGAGCAGTACTTC
NA	TRBV7-2	TRBJ1-1	NA	CASSSTGGRTEAFF	TGTGCCAGCAGCTCTACGGGGGGAAGGACTGAAGCTTTCTTT
NA	TRBV19	TRBJ2-2	once	CASSQNTGELFF	TGTGCCAGTAGTCAGAACACCGGGGAGCTGTTTTTT
TRBD2	TRBV28	TRBJ2-7	few	CASSPSGGQAEQYF	TGTGCCAGCAGTCCTAGCGGGGGGCAGGCCGAGCAGTACTTC